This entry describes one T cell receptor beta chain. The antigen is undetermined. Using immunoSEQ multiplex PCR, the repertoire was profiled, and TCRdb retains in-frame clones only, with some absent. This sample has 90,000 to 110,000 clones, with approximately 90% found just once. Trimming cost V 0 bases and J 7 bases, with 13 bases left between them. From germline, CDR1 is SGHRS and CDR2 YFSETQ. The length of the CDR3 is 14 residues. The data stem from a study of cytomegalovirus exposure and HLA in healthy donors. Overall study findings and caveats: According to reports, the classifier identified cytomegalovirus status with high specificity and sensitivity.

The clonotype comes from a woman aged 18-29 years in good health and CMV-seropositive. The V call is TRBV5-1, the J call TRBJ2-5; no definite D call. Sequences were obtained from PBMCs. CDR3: CASSLEGSPGTQYF. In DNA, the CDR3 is TGCGCCAGCAGCTTGGAAGGATCTCCAGGGACCCAGTACTTC.